The 20 T cell receptor beta chains below were found in one sample sequenced in a study of cytomegalovirus exposure and HLA in healthy donors. Primers: 60 Vbeta forward and 13 Jbeta reverse. TCRdb keeps only in-frame clones here, not all; method: immunoSEQ multiplex PCR. This table has approximately 130,000 clones, about 61% appearing once. Material for sequencing was PBMCs. The receptors shown here come from a woman aged 40 to 50 in good health and CMV-seronegative.

This chain links TRBV11-2 with TRBJ2-2, with D possibly matching TRBD1 (5 bases). Looked up from germline, CDR1 is SGHAT and CDR2 is FQNNGV. Trimming left V 3 bases short and J 6 bases short, with 11 bases between. The CDR3 loop spans 14 amino acids. Here the CDR3 reads CASSFLDRSGELFF. CDR3 sequence (DNA): TGTGCCAGCAGCTTCCTAGACAGATCCGGGGAGCTGTTTTTT.

The chain links TRBV5-1 to TRBJ2-4, with D maybe TRBD2 (6 bases). Trimming removed 4 bases from V and 0 bases from J, with 11 bases in between. The CDR3 consists of 15 residues. Germline CDR1 SGHRS, CDR2 YFSETQ. CDR3 sequence (DNA): TGCGCCAGCAGCCTGGCGGAGGGAGCCAAAAACATTCAGTACTTC. Translated: CASSLAEGAKNIQYF.

The rearrangement joins TRBV27 to TRBJ1-2; 7 positions match TRBD1. V shed 3 bases, J shed 8 bases, and the junction held 12 bases outside the gene matches. Germline V gives CDR1 MNHEY, CDR2 SMNVEV (reference sequence). The CDR3 totals 15 residues. The CDR3 DNA reads as TGTGCCAGCAGTTTCAACGACAGGGAAGTAACGGGCTACACCTTC. Its translation: CASSFNDREVTGYTF.

This clone has only one observation. The chain uses TRBV10-2 and TRBJ2-2; TRBD2 matches 8 bases. This CDR3 region has 14 residues. V trimming: 7 bases; J trimming: 1 base; junction bases outside the gene matches: 2. In germline, CDR1 is WSHSY, CDR2 SAAADI. CDR3: CASTSGGNTGELFF. The CDR3, as DNA: TGCGCCAGCACCAGCGGGGGGAACACCGGGGAGCTGTTTTTT.

The chain uses TRBV7-2 and TRBJ2-2, with D possibly matching TRBD2 (5 bases). The CDR3 is 14 residues long. The germline V and J ends were trimmed by 1 base and 6 bases, with 9 bases remaining between them. CDR1 and CDR2 from the germline V gene are SGHTA and FQGNSA. The CDR3 DNA reads as TGTGCCAGCAGCTTAGGGACTGAGGCCGGGGAGCTGTTTTTT. Translating it yields CASSLGTEAGELFF.

This chain links TRBV9 with TRBJ1-1; perhaps TRBD1 as D (6 bases). The CDR3 is 16 residues long. Trimming removed 3 bases from V and 2 bases from J, with 17 bases in between. Per germline, CDR1 SGDLS and CDR2 YYNGEE. In nucleotides, the CDR3 is TGTGCCAGCAGCGAGCCCTTGGGACACCAAAACACTGAAGCTTTCTTT. This translates into CASSEPLGHQNTEAFF.

This clone has only one observation. This chain links TRBV28 with TRBJ1-2; maybe TRBD1 (5 bases). The CDR3 is 18 amino acids. The germline V and J ends were trimmed by 2 bases and 4 bases, with 23 bases remaining between them. Germline V lookup: CDR1 MDHEN, CDR2 SYDVKM. CDR3 sequence (DNA): TGTGCCAGCAGTTTAGCCCATTCTCTGGTAACAGGTAGCTATGGCTACACCTTC. Translation: CASSLAHSLVTGSYGYTF.

This clone was detected only a few times. This chain connects TRBV28 to TRBJ1-2; TRBD1 aligns across 7 bases. CDR3 size: 12 residues. The germline CDR1 and CDR2 sequences are MDHEN and SYDVKM. The J segment lost 5 bases and the V segment lost 5 bases, leaving 2 bases of the junction unmatched. DNA of the CDR3: TGTGCCAGCAGTGGGGACAGATATGGCTACACCTTC. Protein product: CASSGDRYGYTF.

DNA of the CDR3: TGTGCCAGCAGCTCAGCCAGCGGGGGGCGAACCGGGGAGCTGTTTTTT. Translated: CASSSASGGRTGELFF. This chain links TRBV5-4 with TRBJ2-2; 9 bases agree with TRBD2. V shed 3 bases, J shed 5 bases, and the junction held 8 bases outside the gene matches. CDR3 length equals 16 residues. Germline assignment: CDR1 SGHNT and CDR2 YYREEE (reference sequence).

This clone was observed once. This chain links TRBV29-1 with TRBJ2-5; possible D gene TRBD1, 6 bases. Germline V CDR1 and CDR2: SQVTM, ANQGSEA. The V gene lost 5 bases and the J gene lost 1 base, with 8 bases spanning the gap. This CDR3 has 12 amino acids. As DNA, the CDR3 is TGCAGCGTTTACAGGGTCCAAGAGACCCAGTACTTC. Residues: CSVYRVQETQYF.

This clone was picked up a small number of times. The chain carries TRBV14 and TRBJ2-7; no reliable D call. The CDR3 sequence is 13 residues long. V gave up 4 bases and J gave up 0 bases, with 7 bases separating them. Germline loops: CDR1 SGHDN, CDR2 FVKESK. The CDR3 DNA follows: TGTGCCAGCAGCCCCTCGGGCTCCTACGAGCAGTACTTC. Protein product: CASSPSGSYEQYF.

The chain joins TRBV2 to TRBJ1-4; D unclear. The germline gives CDR1 SNHLY, CDR2 FYNNEI. The CDR3 extends over 14 amino acids. Trimming stripped 8 bases from V and 5 bases from J, with 15 bases between. CDR3 DNA: TGTGCCAGCGCCAACCGCGGGAGCAATGAAAAACTGTTTTTT. Its translation is CASANRGSNEKLFF.

V and J are TRBV4-1 and TRBJ1-2; no clear D gene. Trimming stripped 1 base from V and 6 bases from J, with 6 bases between. The CDR3 consists of 12 residues. Germline V gene lookup returns CDR1 MGHRA and CDR2 YSYEKL. The CDR3, as DNA: TGCGCCAGCAGCCAAGGACTCAATGGCTACACCTTC. Amino acids: CASSQGLNGYTF.

The chain has TRBV9 and TRBJ1-1; 8 bases match TRBD1. There are 15 residues in the CDR3. Trimming cost V 4 bases and J 0 bases; bases outside gene matches: 5. From germline, CDR1 is SGDLS and CDR2 YYNGEE. The DNA for the CDR3 is TGTGCCAGCAGCTTCAGGGGGCAGGTGAACACTGAAGCTTTCTTT. Protein: CASSFRGQVNTEAFF.

This sequence joins TRBV9 and TRBJ1-6, with D uncertain. There are 16 residues in the CDR3. The germline CDR1 and CDR2 sequences are SGDLS and YYNGEE. Trimming took off 5 bases at V and 2 bases at J, with 14 bases between the two ends. The CDR3 bases are TGTGCCAGCAGTACCACGGGGAGGACCTATAATTCACCCCTCCACTTT. It codes for CASSTTGRTYNSPLHF.

The gene calls are TRBV2 and TRBJ2-3, with D unresolved. Per germline, CDR1 SNHLY and CDR2 FYNNEI. CDR3 length equals 14 residues. V was cut by 4 bases and J by 3 bases, with 11 bases left in between. CDR3 protein: CASSAAYQTDTQYF. The CDR3 coding sequence is TGTGCCAGCAGTGCCGCTTATCAGACAGATACGCAGTATTTT. The full variable domain, in which reference TRBV2 and TRBJ2-3 provide the parts outside the CDR3, is EPEVTQTPSHQVTQMGQEVILRCVPISNHLYFYWYRQILGQKVEFLVSFYNNEISEKSEIFDDQFSVERPDGSNFTLKIRSTKLEDSAMYFCASSAAYQTDTQYFGPGTRLTVL.

The chain has TRBV7-3 and TRBJ1-2; D uncertain. The germline gives CDR1 SGHTA, CDR2 FQGTGA. V shed 5 bases and J shed 0 bases, with 7 bases lying between them. CDR3 length: 13 residues. CDR3 DNA: TGTGCCAGCAGCGACGGGACTAACTATGGCTACACCTTC. This encodes CASSDGTNYGYTF.

This rearrangement joins TRBV7-3 to TRBJ2-1; D gene uncertain. Trimming pared 4 bases from V and 7 bases from J, leaving 2 bases between. The length of the CDR3 is 10 residues. Germline CDR1 reads SGHTA; CDR2 reads FQGTGA. CDR3 in amino acids: CASSSNEQFF. The CDR3 DNA is TGTGCCAGCAGCTCGAATGAGCAGTTCTTC.

This clone was recorded a few times. The DNA for the CDR3 is TGTGCCATCAGTGAGTCCGGCAGGGCAACTGAAGCTTTCTTT. Protein: CAISESGRATEAFF. J is TRBJ1-1 and V is TRBV10-3; D may be TRBD1 (5 bases). CDR1 is ENHRY and CDR2 is SYGVKD in the germline V gene. This CDR3 has 14 amino acids. Trimming took 0 bases from V and 5 from J, leaving 10 bases between them.

This clone was counted between two and nine times. This chain's CDR3 is CASSLDGQGKIGGYTF. CDR3 DNA: TGTGCCAGCAGCCTTGACGGACAGGGAAAGATAGGAGGCTACACCTTC. The V gene is TRBV7-6, the J gene TRBJ1-2; 8 bases align to TRBD1. Germline V lookup: CDR1 SGHVS, CDR2 FNYEAQ. The CDR3 sequence is 16 residues long. The V and J ends lost 5 bases and 8 bases, in that order; junction bases with no gene match: 16.